The source of this T cell receptor beta chain is a study of T cell repertoires in cytomegalovirus infection. Study as a whole: HLA-C-restricted CMV epitopes, recently identified, and well-studied HLA-B-restricted ones were used by the study. Evidence of both CMV infection and a matching HLA type came from public TCR beta signatures. Findings and limits, study-wide: Dominating the ex vivo response were HLA-C-restricted CMV-specific TCR beta clonotypes. People with CMV and the relevant HLA were identified by cumulative public TCR beta family frequency.

Germline values: CDR1 SGHTA, CDR2 FQGTGA. Trimming removed 5 bases at V and 11 bases at J, with 13 bases between. The CDR3 covers 12 residues. This clonotype was recorded many times. What it recognizes is unknown. TCRdb independently ran MiXCR on the reads; one entry per CDR3 protein. Among 700,000 to 900,000 distinct CDR3 sequences listed, almost 30% were seen once. The origin of this receptor is a human donor in good health (CMV status not recorded). Some clones in this sample may be carry-over from other donors' samples. The sequences come from cultured CD8+ T cells from PBMCs, collected from culture after CMV antigen stimulation. The V gene is TRBV7-3, the J gene TRBJ2-1; D may correspond to TRBD1 or TRBD2 (6 bases each). Here the CDR3 reads CASSPEGGQQFF. The CDR3 DNA follows: TGTGCCAGCAGCCCAGAGGGGGGTCAGCAGTTCTTC.